These 13 T cell receptor beta chains came from one sample sequenced in a study of T cells after somatic rescue of genetic block. Produced via immunoSEQ multiplex PCR; TCRdb's table is partial and in-frame only. The table lists about 68,000 clones, about nine tenths of them singletons. Sequenced: peripheral blood mononuclear cells (PBMCs). These receptors were taken from a man in his forties.

The V gene is TRBV6-5, the J gene TRBJ2-5; perhaps TRBD1 as D (5 bases). The DNA end is more similar to TRBJ2-7, so the J call may be wrong. Germline values: CDR1 MNHEY, CDR2 SVGAGI. The CDR3 loop spans 13 amino acids. The CDR3 DNA is TGTGCCAGCAGTTACTCGGACACCTACGAGCAGTACTTC. This encodes CASSYSDTYEQYF.

This chain joins TRBV28 and TRBJ2-7, with 7 positions matching TRBD2. From germline, CDR1 is MDHEN and CDR2 SYDVKM. With 1 base clipped from V and 3 bases from J, the junction kept 6 bases outside the gene matches. CDR3 length: 15 amino acids. The CDR3 DNA sequence: TGTGCCAGCAGTTTATATGGCGGGAGTAACTACGAGCAGTACTTC. Translation gives CASSLYGGSNYEQYF.

The rearrangement joins TRBV20-1 to TRBJ1-3; D is ambiguous. The CDR3 is made up of 11 amino acids. Trimming took 4 bases from V and 0 from J, leaving 1 base between them. Germline values: CDR1 DFQATT, CDR2 SNEGSKA (reference sequence). The CDR3 spells CSATSGNTIYF. The CDR3 DNA follows: TGCAGTGCTACCTCTGGAAACACCATATATTTT.

This clone has a handful of counts. The chain combines TRBV15 with TRBJ1-1; 7 nucleotides match TRBD1. The CDR3 length is 14 residues. With V trimmed by 9 bases and J by 1 base, 8 bases remained unmatched. The germline gives CDR1 LNHNV, CDR2 YYDKDF (reference sequence). The CDR3 spells CATNSGQTNTEAFF. The CDR3 DNA follows: TGTGCCACAAACTCGGGACAGACGAACACTGAAGCTTTCTTT.

The chain has TRBV10-1 and TRBJ1-6; no firm D call. CDR1 is WNHNN and CDR2 is SYGVQD in the germline V gene (reference sequence). The CDR3 sequence is 12 residues long. The V end was cut by 2 bases, the J end by 7 bases, with 3 bases between. The chain's CDR3 is CASSEGNSPLHF. CDR3 sequence (DNA): TGCGCCAGCAGTGAGGGGAATTCACCCCTCCACTTT.

The chain couples TRBV6-4 to TRBJ1-2; TRBD1 might be the D (6 bases). V was shortened by 5 bases and J by 8 bases, with 15 bases between the two germline ends. CDR1 MRHNA and CDR2 SNTAGT come from the germline V gene. The CDR3 is made up of 13 amino acids. CDR3 residues: CASSPEGGPGYTF. CDR3 bases: TGTGCCAGCAGTCCCGAGGGGGGTCCGGGCTACACCTTC.

The rearrangement joins TRBV28 to TRBJ1-2; perhaps TRBD1 as D (6 bases). The CDR3 sequence is 14 residues long. Trimming left V 6 bases short and J 5 bases short, with 16 bases between. In germline, CDR1 is MDHEN, CDR2 SYDVKM. CDR3 amino acids: CASSDRWFGYGYTF. DNA for the CDR3: TGTGCCAGCAGCGACAGGTGGTTTGGGTATGGCTACACCTTC.

In its sample, this clone was seen once. The CDR3 reads CASSPYRESTDTQYF. In DNA form, the CDR3 reads TGTGCCAGCAGCCCCTACAGGGAGAGCACAGATACGCAGTATTTT. This rearrangement joins TRBV5-5 to TRBJ2-3; D may be TRBD1 (6 bases). V lost 4 bases to trimming and J lost 0 bases, with 12 bases between them. CDR1 is SGHKS, CDR2 YYEKEE, per germline (reference sequence). The length of the CDR3 is 15 residues.

This chain joins TRBV7-9 and TRBJ1-1; D gene unclear. V lost 2 bases to trimming and J lost 8 bases, with 9 bases between them. The CDR3 contains 12 residues. Germline assignment: CDR1 SEHNR and CDR2 FQNEAQ (reference sequence). For the CDR3, the DNA is TGTGCCAGCAGCTTAATTCCGGGAGAAGCTTTCTTT. It encodes CASSLIPGEAFF.

The chain links TRBV11-3 to TRBJ2-5, with a possible D match to TRBD2 (7 bases). Germline V gene lookup returns CDR1 SGHNT and CDR2 YENEEA. V was cut by 3 bases and J by 5 bases, with 13 bases left in between. There are 14 residues in the CDR3. CDR3 protein: CASSFPGGPETQYF. The CDR3 region has the DNA TGTGCCAGCAGCTTCCCCGGGGGGCCCGAGACCCAGTACTTC.

This chain uses TRBV5-4 with TRBJ2-5, with D perhaps matching TRBD2 (6 bases). Between the trimmed V and J ends, which lost 3 bases and 0 bases, there was a span of 6 bases. This CDR3 spans 13 amino acids. Germline V CDR1 and CDR2: SGHNT, YYREEE (reference sequence). The CDR3 loop is CASSWDYQETQYF. In nucleotides, the CDR3 is TGTGCCAGCAGCTGGGACTACCAAGAGACCCAGTACTTC.

The chain's CDR3 is CASRTGAAYEQYF. DNA of the CDR3: TGTGCCAGCCGGACAGGGGCCGCCTACGAGCAGTACTTC. V is TRBV28 and J is TRBJ2-7, with 9 positions matching TRBD1. Trimming cost V 8 bases and J 2 bases; bases outside gene matches: 4. The CDR3 is 13 residues long. Germline CDR1 MDHEN, CDR2 SYDVKM.

The table lists this clone with a few counts. This chain joins TRBV11-2 and TRBJ1-6; D not certain. The germline V gene encodes CDR1 SGHAT and CDR2 FQNNGV. The CDR3 consists of 11 residues. V shed 4 bases and J shed 17 bases, with 12 bases lying between them. CDR3 nucleotides: TGTGCCAGCAGCTCAGCGGCTAGATTCCACTTT. Protein product: CASSSAARFHF.